This T cell receptor beta chain comes out of a study of cytotoxic CD8 clonotypes in ibrutinib-treated CLL. About the study: An average of around 250,000 productive templates and 94,082 productive rearrangements was obtained per sample.

TCRdb keeps only in-frame clones here, not all; method: immunoSEQ multiplex PCR. In the table there are around 310,000 clones, more than 65% of which are singletons. The V and J ends lost 3 bases and 3 bases, in that order; junction bases with no gene match: 4. Germline loops: CDR1 SGHRS, CDR2 YFSETQ. This CDR3 is built from 14 residues. PBMCs were cryopreserved, and about 1.8 micrograms of genomic DNA from them went into TCR beta libraries. The starting material was PBMCs, obtained before ibrutinib treatment. The rearrangement joins TRBV5-1 to TRBJ2-5, with TRBD2 matching 8 bases. The clonotype originates from a human donor with chronic lymphocytic leukemia. The CDR3 DNA reads TGCGCCAGCAGCTATCAAGCGGGAGAAGAGACCCAGTACTTC. Encoded protein: CASSYQAGEETQYF.